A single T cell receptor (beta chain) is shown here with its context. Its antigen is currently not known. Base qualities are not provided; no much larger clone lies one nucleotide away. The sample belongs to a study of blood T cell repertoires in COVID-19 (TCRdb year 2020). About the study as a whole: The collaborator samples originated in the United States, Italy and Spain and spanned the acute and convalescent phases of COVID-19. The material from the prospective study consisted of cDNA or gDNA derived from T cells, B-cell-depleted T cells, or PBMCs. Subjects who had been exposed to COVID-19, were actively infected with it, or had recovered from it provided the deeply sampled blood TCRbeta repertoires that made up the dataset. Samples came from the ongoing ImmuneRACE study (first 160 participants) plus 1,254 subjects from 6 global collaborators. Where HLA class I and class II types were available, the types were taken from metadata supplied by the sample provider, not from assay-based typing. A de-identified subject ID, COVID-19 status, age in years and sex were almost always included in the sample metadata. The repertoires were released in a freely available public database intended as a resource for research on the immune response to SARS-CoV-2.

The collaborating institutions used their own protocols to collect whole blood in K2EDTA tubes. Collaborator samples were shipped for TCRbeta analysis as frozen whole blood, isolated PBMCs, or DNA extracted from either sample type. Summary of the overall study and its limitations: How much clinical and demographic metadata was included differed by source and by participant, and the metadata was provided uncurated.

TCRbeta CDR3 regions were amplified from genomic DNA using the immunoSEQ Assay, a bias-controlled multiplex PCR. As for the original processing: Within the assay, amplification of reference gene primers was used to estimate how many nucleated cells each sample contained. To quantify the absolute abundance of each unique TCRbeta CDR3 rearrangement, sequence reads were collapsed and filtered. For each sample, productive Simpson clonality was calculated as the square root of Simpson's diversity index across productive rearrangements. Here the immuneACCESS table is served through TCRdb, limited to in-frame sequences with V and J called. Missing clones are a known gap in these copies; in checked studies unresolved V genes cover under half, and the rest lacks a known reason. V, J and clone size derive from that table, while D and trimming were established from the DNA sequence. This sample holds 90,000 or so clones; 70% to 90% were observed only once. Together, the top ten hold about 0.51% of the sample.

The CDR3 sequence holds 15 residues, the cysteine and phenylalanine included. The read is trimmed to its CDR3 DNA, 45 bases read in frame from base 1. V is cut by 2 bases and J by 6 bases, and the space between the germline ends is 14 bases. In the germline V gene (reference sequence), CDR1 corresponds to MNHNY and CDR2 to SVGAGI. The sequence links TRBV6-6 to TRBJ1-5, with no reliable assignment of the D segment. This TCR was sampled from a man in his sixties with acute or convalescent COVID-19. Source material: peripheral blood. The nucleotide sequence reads TGTGCCAGCAGTTACCAAGGACGGGGATCTCAGCCCCAGCATTTT. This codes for CASSYQGRGSQPQHF.